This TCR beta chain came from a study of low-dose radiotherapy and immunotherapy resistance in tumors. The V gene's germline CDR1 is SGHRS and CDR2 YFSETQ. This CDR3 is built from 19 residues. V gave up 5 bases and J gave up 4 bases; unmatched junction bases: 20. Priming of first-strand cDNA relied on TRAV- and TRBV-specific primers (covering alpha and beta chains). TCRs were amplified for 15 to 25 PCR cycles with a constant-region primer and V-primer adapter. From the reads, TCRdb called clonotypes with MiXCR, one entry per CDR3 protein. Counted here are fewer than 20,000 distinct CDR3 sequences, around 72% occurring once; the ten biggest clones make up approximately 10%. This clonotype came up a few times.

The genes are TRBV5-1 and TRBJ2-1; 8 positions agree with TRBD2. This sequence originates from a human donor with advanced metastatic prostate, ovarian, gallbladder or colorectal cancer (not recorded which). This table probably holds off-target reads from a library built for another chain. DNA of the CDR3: TGCGCCAGCAGGTTCCTCAGAGCGGGAGCTTCTCCGGATTACAATGAGCAGTTCTTC. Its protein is CASRFLRAGASPDYNEQFF.